This TCR beta chain was captured by sequencing in a study of T cell repertoires in cytomegalovirus infection. The overall study: Recently identified HLA-C-restricted CMV epitopes were used, and well-studied HLA-B-restricted CMV epitopes were used as well.

As for this clonotype: Its antigen is undetermined.

Via MiXCR, TCRdb re-called the reads, giving one row per CDR3 protein. The data hold approximately 1,000,000 distinct CDR3 sequences, with around 32% observed a single time. Germline CDR1 reads MGHRA; CDR2 reads YSYEKL. Trimming cost V 3 bases and J 1 base, with 10 bases left between them. CDR3 length equals 14 residues. The gene calls are TRBV4-1 and TRBJ2-7; D may correspond to TRBD1 or TRBD2 (5 bases each). Sequencing was performed on cultured CD8+ T cells from PBMCs, taken from culture after CMV antigen stimulation. This TCR was recovered from a human donor in good health (CMV status not recorded). Some clones in this sample may be carry-over from other donors' samples. CDR3 sequence reads: CASSHRDGSYEQYF. CDR3 in DNA: TGCGCCAGCAGCCATAGGGACGGTTCCTACGAGCAGTACTTC.